This is a list of T cell receptor beta chains from one sample in a study of blood T cell repertoires in COVID-19. Clones were read by immunoSEQ multiplex PCR, and TCRdb kept only the in-frame ones, dropping some. The sample has around 220,000 clones, approximately 80% seen once. The sample comprised peripheral blood. The origin of the receptors is a woman aged 80 or over with acute or convalescent COVID-19. The CDR3 runs from the conserved cysteine through the conserved F or W. A D gene is named only where the DNA matches it firmly. Size values are once, few and many counts, or a class for expanded clones, and some rows have none.

size	V	J	D	DNA	CDR3
NA	TRBV7-9	TRBJ2-3	NA	TGTGCCAGCAGCCGGGCGGGGGCCGGCACAGATACGCAGTATTTT	CASSRAGAGTDTQYF
NA	TRBV9	TRBJ2-3	NA	TGTGCCAGCAGCGTTGGGCCTAGCACAGATACGCAGTATTTT	CASSVGPSTDTQYF
once	TRBV7-3	TRBJ2-1	TRBD2	TGTGCCAGCAGCCCAGGGAGGGCCGTGGATGAGCAGTTCTTC	CASSPGRAVDEQFF
NA	TRBV27	TRBJ1-1	TRBD1	TGTGCCAGCAGGGCAGACGACAGGGGCAACAAGAACACTGAAGCTTTCTTT	CASRADDRGNKNTEAFF
NA	TRBV30	TRBJ2-5	TRBD1	TGTGCCTGGAGTGGAAGGGACAGGGTCCAAGAGACCCAGTACTTC	CAWSGRDRVQETQYF
NA	TRBV5-1	TRBJ2-3	TRBD2	TGCGCCAGCAGCTTAGGACTAGCCGGTACGCAGTATTTT	CASSLGLAGTQYF
NA	TRBV5-1	TRBJ1-1	NA	TGCGCCAGCAGCCCGGGGGACACTGAAGCTTTCTTT	CASSPGDTEAFF
NA	TRBV10-3	TRBJ1-3	NA	TGTGCCATCAGTGACAGCTCTGGAAACACCATATATTTT	CAISDSSGNTIYF
NA	TRBV19	TRBJ1-4	NA	TGTGCCAGTAGTAATATGATGCAGTGGGGGGGTGAAAAACTGTTTTTT	CASSNMMQWGGEKLFF
NA	TRBV11-2	TRBJ1-2	NA	TGTGCCAGCAGCTTAGCAGGGAACTATGGCTACACCTTC	CASSLAGNYGYTF
NA	TRBV10-3	TRBJ1-5	NA	TGTGCCATCACCCCACCCCACTATAGCAATCAGCCCCAGCATTTT	CAITPPHYSNQPQHF
NA	TRBV3-1/TRBV3-2	TRBJ2-7	NA	TGTGCCAGCAGCCAAGGGCTAGCTAGGTACGAGCAGTACTTC	CASSQGLARYEQYF
NA	TRBV28	TRBJ1-1	TRBD1	TGTGCCAGCAGGTCCGACAGGGAGAACCCTGAAGCTTTCTTT	CASRSDRENPEAFF
NA	TRBV5-5	TRBJ1-5	NA	TGTGCCAGCAGCTTGGCCTTGGGGAGGGAGCAGCCCCAGCATTTT	CASSLALGREQPQHF
NA	TRBV12-3/TRBV12-4	TRBJ1-1	NA	TGTGCCAGCAGTTTTGACAGGAACACTGAAGCTTTCTTT	CASSFDRNTEAFF
NA	TRBV3-1/TRBV3-2	TRBJ2-3	NA	TGTGCCAGCAGCCAAGATGGAGCCGACTGGGATACGCAGTATTTT	CASSQDGADWDTQYF
NA	TRBV6-6	TRBJ1-2	NA	TGTGCCAGCAGCCCCGACAGAAACTATGGCTACACCTTC	CASSPDRNYGYTF
NA	TRBV30	TRBJ2-7	NA	TGTGCCTGGAGTGACAGAGACTACGAGCAGTACTTC	CAWSDRDYEQYF
few	TRBV9	TRBJ2-6	NA	TGTGCCAGCAGCGTTAATCCGGGACACTTAAACTCTGGGGCCAACGTCCTGACTTTC	CASSVNPGHLNSGANVLTF
NA	TRBV27	TRBJ2-7	NA	TGTGCCAGCAGTTTATCGGTACAGACCGAGCAGTACTTC	CASSLSVQTEQYF
NA	TRBV24-1	TRBJ2-1	TRBD2	TGTGCCACCAGTGAGTCCGCGGGGGGGCTTTTCCCGCAGTTCTTC	CATSESAGGLFPQFF
NA	TRBV12-3/TRBV12-4	TRBJ1-1	TRBD1	TGTGCCAGCAGTCTACAGGGGAGCACTGAAGCTTTCTTT	CASSLQGSTEAFF
NA	TRBV5-1	TRBJ2-4	NA	TGCGCCAGCAGTCAGGGGGGCATTCAGTACTTC	CASSQGGIQYF
NA	TRBV9	TRBJ2-5	NA	TGTGCCAGCAGCGTAGTGGGGCGGGGCCAAGAGACCCAGTACTTC	CASSVVGRGQETQYF
NA	TRBV19	TRBJ1-5	TRBD1	TGTGCCAGTAAGATGGGACAGGGGACAGAGCCCCAGCATTTT	CASKMGQGTEPQHF
NA	TRBV6-1	TRBJ1-4	NA	TGTGCCAGCAGTGAAATGATAGCAACTAATGAAAAACTGTTTTTT	CASSEMIATNEKLFF
NA	TRBV6-2/TRBV6-3	TRBJ2-3	TRBD1	TGTGCCAGCAGTCCCGGGACAGGGATCCCAGATACGCAGTATTTT	CASSPGTGIPDTQYF
few	TRBV9	TRBJ2-2	NA	TGTGCCAGCAGCTCCAGCCGGGTGAACACCGGGGAGCTGTTTTTT	CASSSSRVNTGELFF
once	TRBV11-3	TRBJ2-2	NA	TGTGCCAGCATCCTCCATGGGCAGTCAGGGGAGCTGTTTTTT	CASILHGQSGELFF
NA	TRBV5-6	TRBJ1-3	NA	TGTGCCAGCCCCTTGGGGGGCTCATCTGGAAACACCATATATTTT	CASPLGGSSGNTIYF
NA	TRBV19	TRBJ2-1	TRBD2	TGTGCCAGTGGGGGGGGCTCCTACAATGAGCAGTTCTTC	CASGGGSYNEQFF
once	TRBV5-1	TRBJ2-7	TRBD1	TGCGCCAGCAGCACAGGACAGGGGTCCTACGAGCAGTACTTC	CASSTGQGSYEQYF
many	TRBV6-2/TRBV6-3	TRBJ1-2	TRBD1	TGTGCCAGCAGCTGGGACAGGGCCTATGGCTACACCTTC	CASSWDRAYGYTF
NA	TRBV28	TRBJ1-2	NA	TGTGCCAGTGAACGACCGCTCAGGGATGGCTACACCTTC	CASERPLRDGYTF
once	TRBV5-1	TRBJ2-7	NA	TGCGCCAGCAACCTGGCCGAGCAGTACTTC	CASNLAEQYF
once	TRBV19	TRBJ1-5	NA	TGTGCCAGTAGTATAGATCGGGAGCTTTGGCAGCCCCAGCATTTT	CASSIDRELWQPQHF
NA	TRBV6-2/TRBV6-3	TRBJ1-1	NA	TGTGCCAGCAGCCACCGGAGCACTGAAGCTTTCTTT	CASSHRSTEAFF
NA	TRBV5-1	TRBJ2-1	NA	TGCGCCAGCAGTTTCTCGGGGGGCCCCTACAATGAGCAGTTCTTC	CASSFSGGPYNEQFF
NA	TRBV25-1	TRBJ2-3	TRBD2	TGTGCCAGCAGTGTTTCGAAAACGCGGGGGAGCACAGATACGCAGTATTTT	CASSVSKTRGSTDTQYF
few	TRBV2	TRBJ2-1	TRBD2	TGTGCCAGCACCTGGGGCAGCGGGAGGGGCAATGAGCAGTTCTTC	CASTWGSGRGNEQFF